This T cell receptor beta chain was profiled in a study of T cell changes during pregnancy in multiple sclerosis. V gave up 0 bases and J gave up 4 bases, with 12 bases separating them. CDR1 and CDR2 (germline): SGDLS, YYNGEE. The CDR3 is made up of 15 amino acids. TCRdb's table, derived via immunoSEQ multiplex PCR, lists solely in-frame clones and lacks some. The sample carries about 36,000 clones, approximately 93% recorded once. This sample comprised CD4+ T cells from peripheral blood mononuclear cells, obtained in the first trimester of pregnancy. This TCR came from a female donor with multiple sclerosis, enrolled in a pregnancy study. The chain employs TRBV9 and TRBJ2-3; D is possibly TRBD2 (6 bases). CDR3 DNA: TGTGCCAGCAGCGTAGAAGGTAGCGGATCAGATACGCAGTATTTT. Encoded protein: CASSVEGSGSDTQYF.